The 9 T cell receptor beta chains below all came from one sample that was sequenced in a study of cytomegalovirus exposure and HLA in healthy donors. The primer mix had 60 Vbeta and 13 Jbeta primers. Sequencing used immunoSEQ multiplex PCR; TCRdb keeps in-frame clones, though not all of them. The table lists more than 200,000 clones, 70% of them singletons. The sequenced sample consisted of PBMCs. The receptors shown here come from a man between 35 and 55 years old in good health and CMV-seropositive.

V usage is TRBV6-1 and J usage is TRBJ1-5, with 7 positions matching TRBD1. V lost 4 bases to trimming and J lost 7 bases; unmatched junction nucleotides: 10. CDR3 length equals 15 residues. Germline CDR1 is MNHNS and CDR2 is SASEGT. CDR3: CASSVRQGEGQPQHF. The CDR3 nucleotides read TGTGCCAGCAGTGTAAGGCAGGGGGAAGGCCAGCCCCAGCATTTT.

The V call is TRBV2, the J call TRBJ1-2; no reliable D call. V was trimmed by 4 bases and J by 2 bases, leaving 8 bases between them. Germline V CDR1 and CDR2: SNHLY, FYNNEI. This CDR3 spans 13 amino acids. The CDR3 spells CASSVGPNYGYTF. The DNA for the CDR3 is TGTGCCAGCAGTGTTGGGCCCAACTATGGCTACACCTTC.

This clone was seen only a few times. The chain is built from TRBV5-1 and TRBJ2-1; maybe TRBD2 (6 bases). V was trimmed by 3 bases and J by 7 bases, leaving 11 bases between them. CDR1 is SGHRS, CDR2 YFSETQ, per germline. This CDR3 contains 13 residues. The DNA for the CDR3 is TGCGCCAGCAGCTACGGGGGACGGAATGAGCAGTTCTTC. Translation: CASSYGGRNEQFF. The entire variable domain, with the rest obtained from reference TRBV5-1 and TRBJ2-1, is as follows: KAGVTQTPRYLIKTRGQQVTLSCSPISGHRSVSWYQQTPGQGLQFLFEYFSETQRNKGNFPGRFSGRQFSNSRSEMNVSTLELGDSALYLCASSYGGRNEQFFGPGTRLTVL.

The chain combines TRBV4-3 with TRBJ2-7, with 7 positions matching TRBD1. The V and J ends lost 1 base and 2 bases, in that order; junction bases with no gene match: 2. Germline values: CDR1 LGHNA, CDR2 YSLEER. The CDR3 contains 14 residues. In nucleotides, the CDR3 is TGCGCCAGCAGCCAAGGGACAGGCCCCTACGAGCAGTACTTC. As protein: CASSQGTGPYEQYF.

The chain recombines TRBV5-1 with TRBJ2-1, with 9 bases that match TRBD2. The germline V gene has CDR1 SGHRS and CDR2 YFSETQ. The CDR3 covers 13 residues. The V segment lost 2 bases and the J segment 14 bases; nucleotides outside the gene matches: 8. The DNA of the CDR3 is TGCGCCAGCAGCTTAGCGGGGGGCCTTTCCGAGTTCTTC. Protein sequence: CASSLAGGLSEFF.

Points on this clone: Other DNA sequences within the sample encode an identical CDR3. The gene calls are TRBV4-1 and TRBJ2-3, with 10 nucleotides matching TRBD2. The CDR3 extends over 16 amino acids. Germline trimming cut 0 bases from V and 5 bases from J; bases unmatched to any gene: 5. The germline CDR1 and CDR2 sequences are MGHRA and YSYEKL. The DNA for the CDR3 is TGCGCCAGCAGCCAAGAAGCGGGGGGGCCCGGAGATACGCAGTATTTT. The encoded protein is CASSQEAGGPGDTQYF.

The chain is built from TRBV25-1 and TRBJ2-5, with D tentatively TRBD1 (5 bases). Germline CDR1 MGHDK, CDR2 SYGVNS. The CDR3 has 15 amino acids. Trimming cost V 2 bases and J 5 bases, with 15 bases left between them. For the CDR3, the DNA is TGTGCCAGCAGTGAAGGGCAGGCAGCAGGGGAGACCCAGTACTTC. This gives the protein CASSEGQAAGETQYF.

The count of this clone is one. The genes are TRBV11-2 and TRBJ1-1; D is ambiguous. The CDR3 contains 17 residues. V lost 1 base and J 1 base, leaving 16 bases between the germline ends. Germline V gene sequence: CDR1 SGHAT, CDR2 FQNNGV. The CDR3, as DNA: TGTGCCAGCAGCTTAGTAGGGCCCCGGCGGGGGAACACTGAAGCTTTCTTT. As protein: CASSLVGPRRGNTEAFF.

The genes are TRBV5-1 and TRBJ1-1; 9 bases align to TRBD1. CDR1 is SGHRS and CDR2 is YFSETQ in the germline V gene. This CDR3 has 16 residues. V lost 3 bases and J lost 0; bases outside the gene matches: 6. The CDR3 here is CASSSGQGMVNTEAFF. The CDR3 bases are TGCGCCAGCAGCTCAGGACAGGGGATGGTGAACACTGAAGCTTTCTTT.